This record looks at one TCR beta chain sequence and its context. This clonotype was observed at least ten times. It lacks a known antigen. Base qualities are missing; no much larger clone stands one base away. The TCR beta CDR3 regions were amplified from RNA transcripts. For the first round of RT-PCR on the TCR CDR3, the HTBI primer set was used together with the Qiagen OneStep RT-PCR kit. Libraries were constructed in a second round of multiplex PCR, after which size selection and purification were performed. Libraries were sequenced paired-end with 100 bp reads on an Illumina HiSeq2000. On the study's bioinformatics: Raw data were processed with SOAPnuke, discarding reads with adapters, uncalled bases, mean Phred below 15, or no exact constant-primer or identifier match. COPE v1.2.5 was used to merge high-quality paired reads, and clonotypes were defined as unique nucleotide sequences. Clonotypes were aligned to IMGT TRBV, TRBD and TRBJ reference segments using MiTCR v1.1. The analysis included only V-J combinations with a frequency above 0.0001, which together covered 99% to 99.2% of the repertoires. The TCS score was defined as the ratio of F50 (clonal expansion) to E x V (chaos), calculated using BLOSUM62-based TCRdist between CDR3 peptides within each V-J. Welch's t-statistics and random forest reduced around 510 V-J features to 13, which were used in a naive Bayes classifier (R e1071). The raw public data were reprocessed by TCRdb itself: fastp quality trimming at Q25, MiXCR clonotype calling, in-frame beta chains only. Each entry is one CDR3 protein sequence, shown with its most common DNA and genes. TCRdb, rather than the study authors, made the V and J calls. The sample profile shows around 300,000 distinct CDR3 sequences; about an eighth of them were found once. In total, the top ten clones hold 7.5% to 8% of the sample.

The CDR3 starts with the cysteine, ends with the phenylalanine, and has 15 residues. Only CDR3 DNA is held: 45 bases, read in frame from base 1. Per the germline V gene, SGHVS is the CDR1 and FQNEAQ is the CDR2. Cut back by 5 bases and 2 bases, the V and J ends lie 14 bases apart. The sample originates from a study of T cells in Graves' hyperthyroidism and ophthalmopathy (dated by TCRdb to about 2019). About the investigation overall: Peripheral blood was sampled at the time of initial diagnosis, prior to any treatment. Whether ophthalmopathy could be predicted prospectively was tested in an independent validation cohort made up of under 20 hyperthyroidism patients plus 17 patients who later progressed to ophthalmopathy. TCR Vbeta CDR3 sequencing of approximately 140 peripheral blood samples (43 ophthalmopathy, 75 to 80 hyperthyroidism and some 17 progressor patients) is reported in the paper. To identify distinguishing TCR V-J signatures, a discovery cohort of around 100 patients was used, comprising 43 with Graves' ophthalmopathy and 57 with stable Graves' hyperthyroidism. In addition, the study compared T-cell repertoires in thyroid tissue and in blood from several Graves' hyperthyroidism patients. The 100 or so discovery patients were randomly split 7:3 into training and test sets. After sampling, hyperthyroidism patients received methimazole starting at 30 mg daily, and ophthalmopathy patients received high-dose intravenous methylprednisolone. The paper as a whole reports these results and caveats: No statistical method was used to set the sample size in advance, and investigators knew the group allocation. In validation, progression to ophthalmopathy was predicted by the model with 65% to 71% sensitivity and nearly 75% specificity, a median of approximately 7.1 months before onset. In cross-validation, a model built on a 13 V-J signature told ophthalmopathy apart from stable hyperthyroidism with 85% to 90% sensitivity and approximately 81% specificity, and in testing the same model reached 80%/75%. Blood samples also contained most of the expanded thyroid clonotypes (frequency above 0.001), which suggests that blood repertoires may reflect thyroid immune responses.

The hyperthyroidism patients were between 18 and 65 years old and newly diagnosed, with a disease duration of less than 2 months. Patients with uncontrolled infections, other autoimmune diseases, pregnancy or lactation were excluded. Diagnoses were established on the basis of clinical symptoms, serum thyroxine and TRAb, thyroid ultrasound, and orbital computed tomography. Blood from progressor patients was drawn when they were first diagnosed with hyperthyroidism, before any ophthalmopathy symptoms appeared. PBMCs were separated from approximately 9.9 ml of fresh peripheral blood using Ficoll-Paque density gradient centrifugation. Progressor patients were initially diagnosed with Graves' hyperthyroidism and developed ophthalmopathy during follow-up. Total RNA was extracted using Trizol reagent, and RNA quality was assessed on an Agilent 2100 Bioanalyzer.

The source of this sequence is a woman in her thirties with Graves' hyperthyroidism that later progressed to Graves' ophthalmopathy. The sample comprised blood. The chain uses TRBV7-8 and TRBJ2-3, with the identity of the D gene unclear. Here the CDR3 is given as CASSQSRRYTDTQYF. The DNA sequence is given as TGTGCCAGCAGCCAGTCCCGGAGATACACAGATACGCAGTATTTT.